The rows below give T cell receptor beta chains drawn from one sample of a study of blood T cell repertoires in COVID-19. Using immunoSEQ multiplex PCR, the repertoire was profiled, and TCRdb retains in-frame clones only, with some absent. The table has some 140,000 clones, about 78% seen once. Sequenced material: peripheral blood. Receptor source: a man between 60 and 70 years old who had recovered from COVID-19. CDR3s include the opening cysteine and the closing phenylalanine or tryptophan. D genes are given only for firm matches. Clone size is given for some rows only: seen once, a few or many times, or a class if the clone is expanded.

CASNRQGWTEAFF TGTGCCAGCAACCGACAGGGATGGACTGAAGCTTTCTTT TRBJ1-1 TRBD1 TRBV12-3/TRBV12-4 NA
CASSVMSHEQFF TGTGCCAGCAGCGTCATGAGCCATGAGCAGTTCTTC TRBJ2-1 NA TRBV9 NA
CASSQGTGPGNEQFF TGCGCCAGCAGCCAAGGGACAGGCCCGGGCAATGAGCAGTTCTTC TRBJ2-1 TRBD1 TRBV5-1 NA
CASSRLDTSARGYTF TGTGCCAGTAGTAGATTGGACACCTCCGCTCGCGGCTACACCTTC TRBJ1-2 NA TRBV19 NA
CATSTPGLAGDTQYF TGTGCCACCAGTACCCCGGGACTAGCGGGAGATACGCAGTATTTT TRBJ2-3 TRBD2 TRBV24-1 once
CASSPTLHKSREAFF TGTGCCAGCAGTCCGACCCTACACAAGTCGAGGGAAGCTTTCTTT TRBJ1-1 NA TRBV28 once
CASGLPQGQGSNNEQFF TGTGCTAGTGGTTTGCCCCAGGGACAGGGCAGTAACAATGAGCAGTTCTTC TRBJ2-1 TRBD1 TRBV12-5 NA
CASSQDLGQGEAGELFF TGCGCCAGCAGCCAAGATTTAGGACAGGGGGAAGCCGGGGAGCTGTTTTTT TRBJ2-2 TRBD1 TRBV4-1 NA
CASSQQGKATEAFF TGTGCCAGCTCACAACAGGGCAAGGCCACTGAAGCTTTCTTT TRBJ1-1 NA TRBV18 NA
CASSRLAGRTGELFF TGTGCCAGCAGCCGACTAGCGGGACGCACCGGGGAGCTGTTTTTT TRBJ2-2 TRBD2 TRBV7-3 NA
CATSLVGGHTSDTQYF TGTGCCACCTCCTTAGTAGGGGGACACACCTCAGATACGCAGTATTTT TRBJ2-3 NA TRBV7-2 few
CASSPPGTGNGNTIYF TGTGCCAGCTCACCTCCCGGGACAGGGAATGGAAACACCATATATTTT TRBJ1-3 TRBD1 TRBV18 NA
CASTGPTVAAPLHF TGTGCCAGCACCGGACCGACAGTTGCAGCACCCCTCCACTTT TRBJ1-6 NA TRBV6-6 NA
CASSLRGYNEQFF TGTGCCAGCAGTCTCCGGGGCTACAATGAGCAGTTCTTC TRBJ2-1 NA TRBV2 once
CASSPPGTGVHNSPLHF TGTGCCAGCAGTCCCCCCGGGACAGGGGTTCATAATTCACCCCTCCACTTT TRBJ1-6 TRBD1 TRBV6-6 NA
CASSQDTSGRAGSYEQYF TGCGCCAGCAGCCAAGATACTAGCGGGAGGGCCGGGTCCTACGAGCAGTACTTC TRBJ2-7 TRBD2 TRBV4-1 NA
CASSLYRESTEAFF TGCGCCAGCAGCTTGTACAGGGAGAGTACCGAAGCTTTCTTT TRBJ1-1 NA TRBV5-1 NA
CASRRTGREDGYTF TGTGCCAGCAGGAGGACAGGGCGCGAGGATGGCTACACCTTC TRBJ1-2 TRBD1 TRBV28 NA
CATQGGAFF TGTGCCACACAGGGTGGAGCTTTCTTT TRBJ1-1 NA TRBV28 NA
CASSQSFSSGDTDTQYF TGTGCCAGCAGCCAAAGCTTCTCTTCCGGGGACACAGATACGCAGTATTTT TRBJ2-3 NA TRBV3-1/TRBV3-2 NA
CASSFLVHSGAEQYF TGTGCCAGTAGTTTCCTGGTCCATTCAGGGGCCGAGCAGTACTTC TRBJ2-7 NA TRBV19 few
CASSSWTGNYEQYF TGTGCCAGCAGTTCCTGGACTGGGAACTACGAGCAGTACTTC TRBJ2-7 NA TRBV28 once
CSVSDRGQNQFF TGCAGCGTATCCGACAGGGGGCAAAATCAGTTCTTC TRBJ2-1 TRBD1 TRBV29-1 NA
CASSAPLAGNANEQFF TGTGCCAGCAGTGCCCCACTAGCGGGAAACGCCAATGAGCAGTTCTTC TRBJ2-1 TRBD2 TRBV6-1 NA
CASSLVYAGNQPQHF TGTGCCAGCAGCTTAGTGTATGCAGGGAATCAGCCCCAGCATTTT TRBJ1-5 NA TRBV7-2 NA
CASSLSQDEEQYF TGTGCCAGCAGCTTAAGTCAGGATGAGGAGCAGTACTTC TRBJ2-7 NA TRBV7-9 NA
CASSLIGTDRGGQYF TGTGCCAGCAGCTTAATCGGAACGGATCGGGGTGGGCAGTATTTT TRBJ2-3 NA TRBV7-2 NA
CASRLAGNTGELFF TGCGCCAGCAGGCTAGCGGGAAACACCGGGGAGCTGTTTTTT TRBJ2-2 TRBD2 TRBV10-2 NA
CASSPLDQPQHF TGTGCCAGTAGTCCTCTCGATCAGCCCCAGCATTTT TRBJ1-5 NA TRBV19 NA
CASSPGTGRSPLHF TGTGCCAGCAGTCCCGGGACAGGGAGATCACCCCTCCACTTT TRBJ1-6 TRBD1 TRBV6-2/TRBV6-3 NA
CASSSDYTDTQYF TGTGCCAGCAGTTCGGACTACACAGATACGCAGTATTTT TRBJ2-3 NA TRBV7-3 NA
CASSQDHPDRVNTEAFF TGCGCCAGCAGCCAAGATCATCCCGACAGGGTAAACACTGAAGCTTTCTTT TRBJ1-1 TRBD1 TRBV4-3 once
CASSVVNIQYF TGTGCCAGCAGTGTAGTAAACATTCAGTACTTC TRBJ2-4 NA TRBV28 NA
CATRFGTGSTDTQYF TGTGCCACCAGGTTCGGGACAGGGAGCACAGATACGCAGTATTTT TRBJ2-3 TRBD1 TRBV15 NA
CASSADPTGLSVTFF TGCGCCAGCAGCGCCGACCCGACAGGGCTATCGGTAACTTTCTTT TRBJ1-1 TRBD1 TRBV5-1 NA
CASSLRTGGEGRLVGEQFF TGTGCCAGCTCACTTCGGACAGGGGGCGAAGGGAGACTTGTGGGTGAGCAGTTCTTC TRBJ2-1 TRBD1 TRBV18 once
CASRADDLDWPQHF TGTGCCAGCAGGGCCGATGACCTAGACTGGCCCCAGCATTTT TRBJ1-5 NA TRBV6-6 NA
CASSSRQARGEKLFF TGTGCCAGCAGCTCCCGACAGGCCCGGGGTGAAAAACTGTTTTTT TRBJ1-4 NA TRBV11-2 NA
CASSRRGDGELFF TGTGCCAGCAGTCGCAGGGGTGACGGGGAGCTGTTTTTT TRBJ2-2 NA TRBV6-5 NA
CASTKTQGRGNQPQHF TGTGCCAGTACCAAGACTCAGGGGAGAGGCAATCAGCCCCAGCATTTT TRBJ1-5 NA TRBV19 NA